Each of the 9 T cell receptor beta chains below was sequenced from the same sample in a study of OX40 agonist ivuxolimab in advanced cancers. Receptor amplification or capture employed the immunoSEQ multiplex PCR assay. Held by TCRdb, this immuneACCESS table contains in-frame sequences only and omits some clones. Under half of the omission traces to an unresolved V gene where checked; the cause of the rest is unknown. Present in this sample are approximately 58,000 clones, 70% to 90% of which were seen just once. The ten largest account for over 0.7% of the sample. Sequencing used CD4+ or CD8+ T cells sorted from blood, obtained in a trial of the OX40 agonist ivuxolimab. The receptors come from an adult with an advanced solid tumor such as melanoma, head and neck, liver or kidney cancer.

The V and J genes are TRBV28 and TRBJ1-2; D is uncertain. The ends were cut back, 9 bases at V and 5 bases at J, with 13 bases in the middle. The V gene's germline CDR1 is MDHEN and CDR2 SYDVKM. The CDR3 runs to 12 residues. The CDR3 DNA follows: TGTGCCAGTGGGTCCAGCGTTTATGGCTACACCTTC. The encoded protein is CASGSSVYGYTF.

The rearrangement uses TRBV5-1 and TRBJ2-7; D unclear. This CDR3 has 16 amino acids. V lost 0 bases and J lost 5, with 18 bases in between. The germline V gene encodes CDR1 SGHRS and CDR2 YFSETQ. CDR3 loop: CASSLEPPEMGNEQYF. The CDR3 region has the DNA TGCGCCAGCAGCTTGGAACCCCCAGAGATGGGGAACGAGCAGTACTTC.

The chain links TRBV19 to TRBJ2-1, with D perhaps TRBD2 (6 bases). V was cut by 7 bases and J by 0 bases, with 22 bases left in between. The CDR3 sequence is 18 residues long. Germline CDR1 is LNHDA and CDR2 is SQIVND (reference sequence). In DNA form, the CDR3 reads TGTGCCAGTACCAGCTCCGGGACTGGGGGGACCTCCTACAATGAGCAGTTCTTC. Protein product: CASTSSGTGGTSYNEQFF. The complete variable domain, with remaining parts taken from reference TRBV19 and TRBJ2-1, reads DGGITQSPKYLFRKEGQNVTLSCEQNLNHDAMYWYRQDPGQGLRLIYYSQIVNDFQKGDIAEGYSVSREKKESFPLTVTSAQKNPTAFYLCASTSSGTGGTSYNEQFFGPGTRLTVL.

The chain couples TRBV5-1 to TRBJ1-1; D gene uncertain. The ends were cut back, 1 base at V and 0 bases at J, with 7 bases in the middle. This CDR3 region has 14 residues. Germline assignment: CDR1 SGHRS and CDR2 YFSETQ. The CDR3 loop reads CASSLTFMNTEAFF. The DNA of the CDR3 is TGCGCCAGCAGCTTGACGTTTATGAACACTGAAGCTTTCTTT.

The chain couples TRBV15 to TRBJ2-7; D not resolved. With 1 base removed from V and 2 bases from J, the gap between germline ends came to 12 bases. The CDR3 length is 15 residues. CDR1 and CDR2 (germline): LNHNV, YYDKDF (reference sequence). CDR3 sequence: CATSRASAQTYEQYF. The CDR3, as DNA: TGTGCCACCAGCAGAGCGTCGGCCCAGACCTACGAGCAGTACTTC.

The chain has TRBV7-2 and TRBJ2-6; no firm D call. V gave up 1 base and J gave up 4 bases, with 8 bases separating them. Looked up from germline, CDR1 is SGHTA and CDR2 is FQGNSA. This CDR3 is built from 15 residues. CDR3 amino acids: CASSLGATGANVLTF. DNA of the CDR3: TGTGCCAGCAGCTTAGGAGCAACAGGGGCCAACGTCCTGACTTTC. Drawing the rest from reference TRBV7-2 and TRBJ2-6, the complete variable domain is GAGVSQSPSNKVTEKGKDVELRCDPISGHTALYWYRQSLGQGLEFLIYFQGNSAPDKSGLPSDRFSAERTGGSVSTLTIQRTQQEDSAVYLCASSLGATGANVLTFGAGSRLTVL.

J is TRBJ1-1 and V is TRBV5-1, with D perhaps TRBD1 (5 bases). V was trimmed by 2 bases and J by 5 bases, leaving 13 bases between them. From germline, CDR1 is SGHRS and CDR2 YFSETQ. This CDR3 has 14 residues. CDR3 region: CASSFSGTATEAFF. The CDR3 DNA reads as TGCGCCAGCAGCTTTTCCGGGACGGCTACTGAAGCTTTCTTT.

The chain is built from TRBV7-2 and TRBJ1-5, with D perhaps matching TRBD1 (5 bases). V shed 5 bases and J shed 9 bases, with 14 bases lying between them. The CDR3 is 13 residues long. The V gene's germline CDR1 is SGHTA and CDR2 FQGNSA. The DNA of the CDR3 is TGTGCCAGCAGCGACCGGGGCCGGCGGCCCCAGCATTTT. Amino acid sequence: CASSDRGRRPQHF.

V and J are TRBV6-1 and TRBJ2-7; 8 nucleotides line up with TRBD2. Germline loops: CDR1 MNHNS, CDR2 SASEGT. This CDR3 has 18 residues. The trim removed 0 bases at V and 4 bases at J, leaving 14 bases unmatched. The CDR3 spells CASSEAFAGGVLRYEQYF. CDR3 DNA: TGTGCCAGCAGTGAAGCTTTCGCGGGGGGAGTATTGAGATACGAGCAGTACTTC.